The 7 T cell receptor beta chains below were found in one sample sequenced in a study of T cells in Graves' hyperthyroidism and ophthalmopathy. The TCR beta CDR3 regions underwent amplification using RNA transcripts as the source. In the first-round RT-PCR of the TCR CDR3, the HTBI primer set was used. TCRdb itself ran the multiplex PCR reads through MiXCR, one entry per CDR3 protein. The table records roughly 520,000 distinct CDR3 sequences, around 22% of them present only once. Sequenced material: blood. These receptors came from a woman in her thirties with Graves' ophthalmopathy.

This clonotype was detected many times. The J gene is TRBJ2-2, the V gene TRBV27, with D perhaps matching TRBD2 (6 bases). Trimming pared 7 bases from V and 1 base from J, leaving 19 bases between. This CDR3 is 17 amino acids long. The germline gives CDR1 MNHEY, CDR2 SMNVEV (reference sequence). CDR3 coding DNA: TGTGCCAGCACCTCTCTTGAGGCGGGGTGGAACACCGGGGAGCTGTTTTTT. Encoded protein: CASTSLEAGWNTGELFF.

The rearrangement uses TRBV5-1 and TRBJ2-2; the D is unclear. Germline CDR1 is SGHRS and CDR2 is YFSETQ. This CDR3 region has 15 residues. V was cut by 5 bases and J by 0 bases, with 11 bases left in between. CDR3 bases: TGCGCCAGCAGAAGTGCGGTTCCGAACACCGGGGAGCTGTTTTTT. This translates into CASRSAVPNTGELFF. The full variable domain, completed using reference TRBV5-1 and TRBJ2-2, is KAGVTQTPRYLIKTRGQQVTLSCSPISGHRSVSWYQQTPGQGLQFLFEYFSETQRNKGNFPGRFSGRQFSNSRSEMNVSTLELGDSALYLCASRSAVPNTGELFFGEGSRLTVL.

The rearrangement uses TRBV5-6 and TRBJ1-3; the D gene is possibly TRBD1 (5 bases). Germline V gene data show CDR1 as SGHDT and CDR2 as YYEEEE. This CDR3 contains 16 residues. Trimming removed 2 bases from V and 0 bases from J, with 12 bases in between. The CDR3 sequence is CASSFRLGASGNTIYF. The CDR3 DNA follows: TGTGCCAGCAGCTTCCGACTCGGGGCCTCTGGAAACACCATATATTTT.

This clonotype has ten or more counts. The rearrangement joins TRBV12-3 or TRBV12-4 to TRBJ1-2; the D gene is possibly TRBD1 (6 bases). The CDR3 extends over 14 amino acids. Trimming took off 6 bases at V and 7 bases at J, with 18 bases between the two ends. Here the CDR3 DNA reads TGTGCCAGCAGGGGGGTAGGGGGGCTGGGTGGCTACACCTTC. This encodes CASRGVGGLGGYTF.

This clonotype was picked up many times. The J gene is TRBJ1-5, the V gene TRBV6-1; perhaps TRBD1 as D (5 bases). The CDR3 runs to 15 residues. The germline V and J ends were trimmed by 2 bases and 4 bases, with 12 bases remaining between them. The germline gives CDR1 MNHNS, CDR2 SASEGT. CDR3 sequence reads: CASSERRGTNQPQHF. The CDR3 DNA reads as TGTGCCAGCAGTGAACGGCGGGGCACGAATCAGCCCCAGCATTTT.

This clonotype was seen at least ten times. The V and J genes are TRBV25-1 and TRBJ1-2, with D unclear. The V and J ends lost 4 bases and 3 bases respectively, with 12 bases between them. The CDR3 totals 14 residues. Germline CDR1 is MGHDK and CDR2 is SYGVNS. The CDR3 bases are TGTGCCAGCAGTGCTCGACACCTTGACTATGGCTACACCTTC. Its translation: CASSARHLDYGYTF.

J is TRBJ2-7 and V is TRBV10-3; D might be TRBD2 (6 bases). The CDR3 is made up of 13 amino acids. V lost 5 bases and J lost 1, with 9 bases in between. CDR1 is ENHRY, CDR2 SYGVKD, per germline. CDR3 sequence (DNA): TGTGCCATCAGTACCGGGGGTTCCTACGAGCAGTACTTC. This encodes CAISTGGSYEQYF.